The 30 T cell receptor beta chains given below trace back to one sample, sequenced in a study of regulatory T cells in long-lasting Graves disease. Library construction for TCR beta used iRepertoire HTBI primers and Arm-PCR of CDR3 regions. TCRdb processed the multiplex PCR reads anew with MiXCR; each CDR3 protein has one entry. The sample holds 540,000 or so distinct CDR3 sequences, approximately 13% seen once. Time point denoted: newly diagnosed GD, antithyroid drugs for less than 3 months. PBMC-derived RNA was used for the TCR library. The data were also submitted as part of a second study, on T cells in Graves' hyperthyroidism and ophthalmopathy.

The material was peripheral blood mononuclear cells (PBMCs), obtained at new diagnosis, from a patient treated with antithyroid drugs. The receptors were gathered from a man under 40 with Graves disease.

The chain couples TRBV2 to TRBJ2-2, with D tentatively TRBD1 (5 bases). V lost 10 bases, J lost 8 bases, and 14 bases lay in between. The CDR3 is 12 amino acids. The germline CDR1 and CDR2 sequences are SNHLY and FYNNEI. The CDR3 DNA is TGTGCCACCCTAAGAAGGACAGGGGAGCTGTTTTTT. Translation gives CATLRRTGELFF.

This clonotype has at least ten counts. The V call is TRBV2, the J call TRBJ2-7, with 7 bases fitting TRBD2. CDR1 and CDR2 (germline): SNHLY, FYNNEI. Germline trimming cut 1 base from V and 2 bases from J; bases unmatched to any gene: 5. This CDR3 comprises 15 residues. DNA for the CDR3: TGTGCCAGCAGTGAAGGGAGGGAGGGTGCCTACGAGCAGTACTTC. It translates to CASSEGREGAYEQYF.

The chain has TRBV7-9 and TRBJ2-7; possibly TRBD1 for D (5 bases). The CDR3 has 13 residues. V was pared by 2 bases and J by 7 bases, with 12 bases between. Germline-derived CDR1 and CDR2 are SEHNR and FQNEAQ (reference sequence). DNA of the CDR3: TGTGCCAGCAGCTTAAGGGGTTCGCGAGAGCAGTACTTC. It specifies CASSLRGSREQYF.

This clonotype turned up a few times. This chain uses TRBV11-2 with TRBJ1-2; TRBD1 is a possible D gene (6 bases). This CDR3 has 13 amino acids. From germline, CDR1 is SGHAT and CDR2 FQNNGV. The V end was cut by 3 bases, the J end by 8 bases, with 13 bases between. The CDR3 nucleotides read TGTGCCAGCAGCTTTTCAGGGGCGCGAGGCTACACCTTC. Protein sequence: CASSFSGARGYTF. Full variable domain (missing parts from reference TRBV11-2 and TRBJ1-2): EAGVAQSPRYKIIEKRQSVAFWCNPISGHATLYWYQQILGQGPKLLIQFQNNGVVDDSQLPKDRFSAERLKGVDSTLKIQPAKLEDSAVYLCASSFSGARGYTFGSGTRLTVV.

This clonotype came up many times. The chain joins TRBV5-1 to TRBJ1-4; 11 nucleotides agree with TRBD1. The length of the CDR3 is 15 residues. V gave up 4 bases and J gave up 5 bases; unmatched junction bases: 4. Germline values: CDR1 SGHRS, CDR2 YFSETQ. CDR3 loop: CASSTGQGDNEKLFF. Written as DNA, the CDR3 is TGCGCCAGCAGCACGGGACAGGGGGACAATGAAAAACTGTTTTTT.

The chain carries TRBV20-1 and TRBJ2-7; 7 bases fit TRBD2. This CDR3 is 15 amino acids long. Per the germline V gene, CDR1 is DFQATT and CDR2 is SNEGSKA (reference sequence). Trimming took 6 bases from V and 7 from J; bases not matched to a gene: 18. The CDR3 spells CSAPLSRERPGEQYF. CDR3 in DNA: TGCAGTGCGCCTTTATCGCGGGAGCGCCCGGGGGAGCAGTACTTC.

This clonotype showed up many times. The chain is built from TRBV24-1 and TRBJ2-5; D possibly corresponds to TRBD2 (5 bases). Germline V gene lookup returns CDR1 KGHDR and CDR2 SFDVKD. The CDR3 length is 14 residues. Trimming shortened V by 0 bases and J by 1 base, and 5 bases separated the two germline ends. The CDR3 DNA reads TGTGCCACCAGTGATTTGGGACTCCAAGAGACCCAGTACTTC. Translated, it gives CATSDLGLQETQYF.

This clonotype came up a few times. The chain employs TRBV4-1 and TRBJ2-7; D might be TRBD2 (5 bases). The CDR3 runs to 15 residues. V was pared by 4 bases and J by 5 bases, with 18 bases between. Germline lookup yields CDR1 MGHRA and CDR2 YSYEKL. Written as DNA, the CDR3 is TGCGCCAGCAGCCTCACGACCCGTCAAGCGGACGAGCAGTACTTC. Amino acids: CASSLTTRQADEQYF.

The J gene is TRBJ2-7, the V gene TRBV5-1; 10 bases fit TRBD1. CDR1 and CDR2 (germline): SGHRS, YFSETQ. This CDR3 has 15 amino acids. The V and J ends lost 3 bases and 4 bases, in that order; junction bases with no gene match: 7. The CDR3 DNA reads TGCGCCAGCAGCTCCCCGGACAGGGGGAAGTACGAGCAGTACTTC. It is translated as CASSSPDRGKYEQYF.

This clonotype has a count of ten or more. The V gene is TRBV12-3 or TRBV12-4, the J gene TRBJ1-1; perhaps TRBD1 as D (5 bases). This CDR3 contains 13 residues. V was pared by 8 bases and J by 0 bases, with 10 bases between. CDR3 residues: CASGSTVNTEAFF. In nucleotides, the CDR3 is TGTGCCAGCGGATCGACAGTGAACACTGAAGCTTTCTTT.

V gene TRBV5-1 combines with J gene TRBJ2-3; a possible D gene is TRBD2 (6 bases). The V gene's germline CDR1 is SGHRS and CDR2 YFSETQ. Trimming took off 4 bases at V and 2 bases at J, with 23 bases between the two ends. There are 18 residues in the CDR3. The CDR3 sequence: CASSIPLRRESSTDTQYF. For the CDR3, the DNA is TGCGCCAGCAGCATTCCCCTAAGGAGGGAGTCTTCCACAGATACGCAGTATTTT.

In this sample, this clonotype turned up a few times. The CDR3 protein is CASNSPNTGELFF. The CDR3 region has the DNA TGTGCCAGCAACAGCCCGAACACCGGGGAGCTGTTTTTT. The chain recombines TRBV12-3 or TRBV12-4 with TRBJ2-2; no reliable D call. With 7 bases removed from V and 0 bases from J, the gap between germline ends came to 6 bases. The CDR3 spans 13 residues.

This clonotype was counted only a few times. The chain recombines TRBV13 with TRBJ2-5, with 9 nucleotides matching TRBD2. The CDR3 sequence is 16 residues long. With V trimmed by 3 bases and J by 4 bases, 9 bases remained unmatched. From germline, CDR1 is PRHDT and CDR2 FYEKMQ (reference sequence). The CDR3 DNA reads as TGTGCCAGCAGCTTGACTAGCGGAGGGGTGGTAGAGACCCAGTACTTC. Amino acid sequence: CASSLTSGGVVETQYF.

There are many counts of this clonotype. CDR3 amino acids: CSARNQRGADTQYF. In nucleotides, the CDR3 is TGCAGTGCTAGAAATCAGAGGGGGGCAGATACGCAGTATTTT. The gene calls are TRBV20-1 and TRBJ2-3; D may correspond to TRBD1 or TRBD2 (6 bases each). The germline CDR1 and CDR2 sequences are DFQATT and SNEGSKA (reference sequence). This CDR3 has 14 residues. Trimming removed 2 bases at V and 4 bases at J, with 13 bases between.

The chain links TRBV11-2 to TRBJ2-7; tentatively, D is TRBD1 (5 bases). The V gene's germline CDR1 is SGHAT and CDR2 FQNNGV. CDR3 length: 19 residues. Trimming pared 5 bases from V and 0 bases from J, leaving 26 bases between. CDR3 nucleotides: TGTGCCAGCAGCGGAAGGGGTGTGGTACTCCCTACGAGCTCCTACGAGCAGTACTTC. This translates into CASSGRGVVLPTSSYEQYF.

This clonotype was recorded at least ten times. The chain recombines TRBV10-3 with TRBJ1-1; D ambiguous. Per the germline V gene, CDR1 is ENHRY and CDR2 is SYGVKD. The CDR3 is 15 residues long. V lost 4 bases, J lost 4 bases, and 16 bases lay in between. The CDR3 spells CAISGSGIQITEAFF. The CDR3 nucleotides read TGTGCCATCAGTGGTTCGGGGATTCAGATCACTGAAGCTTTCTTT.

This clonotype was observed many times. The chain links TRBV2 to TRBJ2-3, with 7 bases identical to TRBD2. J gave up 0 bases and V 10 bases, and 7 bases lay outside the gene matches. Germline V gives CDR1 SNHLY, CDR2 FYNNEI. The CDR3 runs 14 residues. The chain's CDR3 is CATWGGRSTDTQYF. CDR3 nucleotides: TGTGCCACCTGGGGAGGGAGAAGCACAGATACGCAGTATTTT.

The chain has TRBV18 and TRBJ1-1; TRBD1 might be the D (6 bases). Germline CDR1 KGHSH, CDR2 LQKENI. Trimming removed 3 bases from V and 5 bases from J, with 13 bases in between. CDR3 size: 14 residues. The DNA of the CDR3 is TGTGCCAGCTCACCCCGACAGGCCGGGACTGAAGCTTTCTTT. Translated, it gives CASSPRQAGTEAFF.

This clonotype has at least ten counts. The V call is TRBV27, the J call TRBJ2-7, with D possibly TRBD1 on 5 matching bases. Germline CDR1 MNHEY, CDR2 SMNVEV (reference sequence). The CDR3 runs 16 residues. V was pared by 3 bases and J by 0 bases, with 15 bases between. The CDR3 DNA is TGTGCCAGCAGTTTCTCCCCAATGACAGCCTCCTACGAGCAGTACTTC. Encoded protein: CASSFSPMTASYEQYF.

This clonotype appeared many times. The chain employs TRBV5-1 and TRBJ1-1, with D possibly TRBD1 on 6 matching bases. This CDR3 comprises 17 residues. Per germline, CDR1 SGHRS and CDR2 YFSETQ. The V and J ends lost 0 bases and 3 bases respectively, with 18 bases between them. The CDR3 DNA reads TGCGCCAGCAGCTTGGTATTCGGGGGGCGCCTGGACACTGAAGCTTTCTTT. Translating it yields CASSLVFGGRLDTEAFF.

V is TRBV29-1 and J is TRBJ2-4, with D perhaps given as TRBD1 or TRBD2 (5 bases each). Germline CDR1 is SQVTM and CDR2 is ANQGSEA. CDR3 size: 13 residues. Trimming removed 3 bases from V and 4 bases from J, with 10 bases in between. CDR3 loop: CSVDGGMKNIQYF. CDR3 nucleotide sequence: TGCAGCGTTGATGGGGGAATGAAAAACATTCAGTACTTC.

This clonotype was seen at least ten times. The chain couples TRBV6-1 to TRBJ1-5, with a weak D call TRBD1 (6 bases). Germline V CDR1 and CDR2: MNHNS, SASEGT. With 10 bases removed from V and 3 bases from J, the gap between germline ends came to 19 bases. This CDR3 comprises 15 residues. CDR3 bases: TGTGCCACCATGATCTGGAGGGGGTCCAATCAGCCCCAGCATTTT. This sequence encodes CATMIWRGSNQPQHF.

There are many counts of this clonotype. The J gene is TRBJ2-7, the V gene TRBV6-1; D is unclear. The CDR3 is 12 residues long. V was pared by 2 bases and J by 3 bases, with 5 bases between. Germline V gene lookup returns CDR1 MNHNS and CDR2 SASEGT. For the CDR3, the DNA is TGTGCCAGCAGTGAAAACAGCTACGAGCAGTACTTC. It yields the protein CASSENSYEQYF.

This clonotype was recorded at least ten times. The V call is TRBV19, the J call TRBJ1-1; unclear D gene. Germline CDR1 reads LNHDA; CDR2 reads SQIVND (reference sequence). Trimming stripped 1 base from V and 3 bases from J, with 15 bases between. The CDR3 is 16 residues long. Here the CDR3 DNA reads TGTGCCAGTAGTATAGGGAGGGCGACGTTTGACACTGAAGCTTTCTTT. Its translation: CASSIGRATFDTEAFF.

The sample holds many counts of this clonotype. At one end, the junction sequence differs from germline, possibly due to a read error. V usage is TRBV12-3 or TRBV12-4 and J usage is TRBJ2-1, with TRBD2 matching over 9 bases. The CDR3 is 14 residues long. The CDR3 DNA follows: TGTGCCGGCAGTACCGGGACTAGCTCATATGAGCAGTTCTTC. Translation: CAGSTGTSSYEQFF.

V usage is TRBV12-3 or TRBV12-4 and J usage is TRBJ2-1; the match to TRBD2 covers 13 bases. The CDR3 has 19 amino acids. Unmatched junction bases numbered 9, after V lost 4 bases and J lost 0 bases. The CDR3 reads CASSSPGLAGLSSYNEQFF. The CDR3 nucleotides are TGTGCCAGCAGTTCTCCGGGACTAGCGGGACTGAGCTCCTACAATGAGCAGTTCTTC.

This clonotype was seen only a few times. The J gene is TRBJ2-7, the V gene TRBV3-1; a weak D match, TRBD2 (5 bases). This CDR3 has 16 amino acids. Germline CDR1 is LGHDT and CDR2 is YNNKEL (reference sequence). V dropped 0 bases and J dropped 0 bases, with 12 bases sitting between them. The CDR3 coding sequence is TGTGCCAGCAGCCAAGAGGCGGGTTTAAGCTCCTACGAGCAGTACTTC. As protein: CASSQEAGLSSYEQYF.

This clonotype has just a few counts. The chain employs TRBV9 and TRBJ1-3, with a weak D call TRBD1 (5 bases). The V end lost 0 bases, the J end lost 0 bases, and 10 bases lay between the germline ends. Germline CDR1 reads SGDLS; CDR2 reads YYNGEE. The CDR3 has 16 amino acids. CDR3 sequence reads: CASSVAGGVSGNTIYF. In nucleotides, the CDR3 is TGTGCCAGCAGCGTAGCGGGAGGGGTCTCTGGAAACACCATATATTTT.

The chain recombines TRBV6-2 or TRBV6-3 with TRBJ2-7, with a possible D match to TRBD2 (5 bases). Trimming took off 0 bases at V and 2 bases at J, with 20 bases between the two ends. In germline, CDR1 is MNHEY, CDR2 SVGEGT. The CDR3 is 18 amino acids. The CDR3 is CASSYSFVSPSPTYEQYF. CDR3 DNA: TGTGCCAGCAGTTACTCGTTCGTCTCACCTAGCCCAACCTACGAGCAGTACTTC.

This clonotype was counted at least ten times. V and J are TRBV12-3 or TRBV12-4 and TRBJ2-2; D is undetermined. CDR3 size: 11 residues. The ends were cut back, 6 bases at V and 5 bases at J, with 4 bases in the middle. CDR3 sequence (DNA): TGTGCCAGCAGACTAACCGGGGAGCTGTTTTTT. It specifies CASRLTGELFF.